This T cell receptor (beta chain) appears in the sequencing data of a study of T cell changes during pregnancy in multiple sclerosis. Assay used: immunoSEQ multiplex PCR; TCRdb lists only in-frame clones, some missing. The data contain 24,000 or so clones, roughly 86% of them seen just once; the ten biggest clones take up approximately 13%. The CDR3 length is 14 residues. Per germline, CDR1 MDHEN and CDR2 SYDVKM. V gave up 8 bases and J gave up 7 bases; unmatched junction bases: 7. The source material was CD8+ T cells from peripheral blood mononuclear cells, sampled in the first trimester of pregnancy. The clonotype comes from a female donor in good health, enrolled as a control in a pregnancy study. J is TRBJ2-1 and V is TRBV28; 11 nucleotides match TRBD2. In nucleotides, the CDR3 is TGTGCCAGCTCTCTAGCGGGAGGATCAAATGAGCAGTTCTTC. It encodes CASSLAGGSNEQFF.